This paragraph covers one TCR beta chain sequence. The antigen is undetermined. This entry is derived from a study of shared clonotypes between healthy human individuals. Repertoires were generated with immunoSEQ multiplex PCR, while TCRdb's copy carries only in-frame clones and drops some. The sample yields some 2,000,000 clones, 95% seen once. This CDR3 contains 14 residues. From germline, CDR1 is MNHNY and CDR2 SVGAGI (reference sequence). Trimming removed 6 bases at V and 3 bases at J, with 14 bases between. Overall study findings and caveats: A small donor pool kept down the genetic and exposure-history diversity that was represented.

The chain carries TRBV6-6 and TRBJ1-2; perhaps TRBD1 as D (6 bases). This TCR was recovered from a man between 18 and 29 years old in good health. Material: naive CD4+ T cells sorted from blood. The subset here: CD45RA+ positively selected. The CDR3 sequence is CASSKDRGDYGYTF. The CDR3 nucleotides read TGTGCCAGCAGCAAGGACAGAGGAGACTATGGCTACACCTTC.